Shown below are 21 T cell receptor beta chains from a single sample sequenced in a study of blood T cell repertoires in COVID-19. This table comes from immunoSEQ multiplex PCR, and its TCRdb copy is limited to in-frame clones, with some not included. The sample shows about 150,000 clones, roughly four fifths of them seen only once. What was sequenced was peripheral blood. These receptors were obtained from a woman in her fifties or sixties with COVID-19, enrolled during active disease.

Concerning this clone itself: A read error may produce the germline difference seen at one junction end. V gene TRBV7-2 combines with J gene TRBJ2-2; maybe TRBD1 (5 bases). CDR1 SGHTA and CDR2 FQGNSA come from the germline V gene. This CDR3 has 13 residues. The CDR3, as DNA: TGTGCCAGCAGTTTAGCCAGGGCCGGGGAGCTGTTTTTT. Residues: CASSLARAGELFF.

This chain joins TRBV6-5 and TRBJ1-3, with D unclear. Germline V gene sequence: CDR1 MNHEY, CDR2 SVGAGI. The germline V and J ends were trimmed by 8 bases and 9 bases, with 14 bases remaining between them. There are 12 residues in the CDR3. Here the CDR3 reads CASCQAGGTIYF. The CDR3 DNA reads as TGTGCCAGCTGTCAGGCGGGAGGCACCATATATTTT.

The genes are TRBV11-3 and TRBJ2-1, with 11 bases lining up with TRBD2. This CDR3 spans 15 amino acids. In germline, CDR1 is SGHNT, CDR2 YENEEA. The J segment lost 7 bases and the V segment lost 5 bases, leaving 7 bases of the junction unmatched. CDR3 amino acids: CASSRGRTSGNEQFF. The CDR3 DNA reads as TGTGCCAGCAGCCGGGGCAGGACTAGCGGGAATGAGCAGTTCTTC.

This sequence joins TRBV5-5 and TRBJ1-1; D not certain. Trimming shortened V by 2 bases and J by 5 bases, and 4 bases separated the two germline ends. The CDR3 covers 11 residues. Germline lookup yields CDR1 SGHKS and CDR2 YYEKEE (reference sequence). The CDR3, as DNA: TGTGCCAGCAGCTTACAGACTGAAGCTTTCTTT. Translated: CASSLQTEAFF.

V usage is TRBV7-9 and J usage is TRBJ1-1; D not resolved. The CDR3 runs to 13 residues. From germline, CDR1 is SEHNR and CDR2 FQNEAQ (reference sequence). The V gene lost 3 bases and the J gene lost 1 base, with 6 bases spanning the gap. DNA for the CDR3: TGTGCCAGCAGCTTTACGGGGAACACTGAAGCTTTCTTT. Protein product: CASSFTGNTEAFF.

The table lists this clone with a count of one. This chain links TRBV7-8 with TRBJ1-5, with D maybe TRBD1 (6 bases). The CDR3 extends over 17 amino acids. Germline assignment: CDR1 SGHVS and CDR2 FQNEAQ. Trimming took off 5 bases at V and 5 bases at J, with 22 bases between the two ends. The CDR3 region is CASSAYREGGAYQPQHF. Written as DNA, the CDR3 is TGTGCCAGCAGCGCATACAGGGAGGGGGGTGCTTATCAGCCCCAGCATTTT.

The V call is TRBV7-2, the J call TRBJ2-7, with D possibly TRBD2 on 5 matching bases. This CDR3 has 13 residues. CDR1 and CDR2 from the germline V gene are SGHTA and FQGNSA. V dropped 4 bases and J dropped 7 bases, with 14 bases sitting between them. The CDR3 reads CASSYRPTGEQYV. The CDR3 DNA reads TGTGCCAGCAGCTACCGACCGACGGGGGAGCAGTACGTC.

The chain combines TRBV12-3 or TRBV12-4 with TRBJ1-2, with no clear D. The length of the CDR3 is 11 residues. Trimming stripped 6 bases from V and 9 bases from J, with 11 bases between. CDR3 amino acids: CASSPPGSYTF. CDR3 in DNA: TGTGCCAGCAGCCCCCCGGGGAGCTACACCTTC.

This clone has more than one count but fewer than ten. The chain carries TRBV5-1 and TRBJ1-6; weak D call: TRBD1 (6 bases). CDR1 is SGHRS and CDR2 is YFSETQ in the germline V gene. V was trimmed by 4 bases and J by 9 bases, leaving 20 bases between them. The length of the CDR3 is 16 residues. CDR3 in amino acids: CASSRQDGGLSSPLHF. The CDR3 DNA reads as TGCGCCAGCAGCAGACAGGATGGGGGTTTATCTTCACCCCTCCACTTT. The whole variable domain, filled in from reference TRBV5-1 and TRBJ1-6, reads KAGVTQTPRYLIKTRGQQVTLSCSPISGHRSVSWYQQTPGQGLQFLFEYFSETQRNKGNFPGRFSGRQFSNSRSEMNVSTLELGDSALYLCASSRQDGGLSSPLHFGNGTRLTVT.

The genes are TRBV7-9 and TRBJ1-6; D may be TRBD1 (5 bases). The CDR3 totals 15 residues. V lost 1 base and J lost 7, with 11 bases in between. Germline V gene sequence: CDR1 SEHNR, CDR2 FQNEAQ (reference sequence). CDR3 in DNA: TGTGCCAGCAGCTTAGGCCGGGCAGGGAATTCACCCCTCCACTTT. As protein: CASSLGRAGNSPLHF.

The chain uses TRBV28 and TRBJ1-1; the D gene is possibly TRBD1 (5 bases). Germline V gene lookup returns CDR1 MDHEN and CDR2 SYDVKM. CDR3 length: 11 residues. V was pared by 9 bases and J by 1 base, with 6 bases between. For the CDR3, the DNA is TGTGCCAGTACAGGGAACACTGAAGCTTTCTTT. Amino acid sequence: CASTGNTEAFF.

The CDR3 DNA sequence: TGTGCCAGCTCACTCGGGACCAGGGGTGAAAAACTGTTTTTT. Its protein product is CASSLGTRGEKLFF. The rearrangement links TRBV18 to TRBJ1-4; weak D call: TRBD1 (6 bases). Germline assignment: CDR1 KGHSH and CDR2 LQKENI. This CDR3 contains 14 residues. The germline V and J ends were trimmed by 4 bases and 7 bases, with 13 bases remaining between them.

V is TRBV15 and J is TRBJ2-1, with TRBD1 identical over 9 bases. Losses at the gene ends were 2 bases for V and 3 bases for J; bases not matched to a gene: 8. The length of the CDR3 is 17 residues. CDR1 and CDR2 (germline): LNHNV, YYDKDF (reference sequence). In nucleotides, the CDR3 is TGTGCCACCAGCAGAATTGGGTTGACAGGGGGCTACAATGAGCAGTTCTTC. The encoded protein is CATSRIGLTGGYNEQFF.

The chain combines TRBV23-1 with TRBJ2-7, with TRBD1 matching over 10 bases. TRBV23-1 is placed among ORFs of uncertain function. This CDR3 region has 13 residues. V lost 10 bases and J lost 6; bases outside the gene matches: 9. The CDR3 spells CATYGDRGGEQYF. In nucleotides, the CDR3 is TGCGCCACATATGGGGACAGGGGAGGCGAGCAGTACTTC.

This rearrangement joins TRBV28 to TRBJ2-2, with TRBD2 matching over 11 bases. Germline trimming cut 8 bases from V and 7 bases from J; bases unmatched to any gene: 6. The CDR3 consists of 14 residues. CDR1 MDHEN and CDR2 SYDVKM come from the germline V gene. The CDR3 loop reads CASGPGLAGGELFF. CDR3 nucleotide sequence: TGTGCCAGCGGACCTGGACTAGCGGGCGGGGAGCTGTTTTTT.

The J gene is TRBJ1-5, the V gene TRBV29-1; D gene ambiguous. Trimming shortened V by 5 bases and J by 3 bases, and 11 bases separated the two germline ends. CDR1 is SQVTM and CDR2 is ANQGSEA in the germline V gene. This CDR3 comprises 13 residues. The CDR3 here is CSVSVQDNQPQHF. In nucleotides, the CDR3 is TGCAGCGTTTCTGTGCAGGACAATCAGCCCCAGCATTTT.

The chain is built from TRBV7-2 and TRBJ2-5; TRBD2 aligns across 8 bases. The J segment lost 5 bases and the V segment lost 5 bases, leaving 13 bases of the junction unmatched. Germline assignment: CDR1 SGHTA and CDR2 FQGNSA. CDR3 size: 16 residues. The CDR3 loop reads CASSRAGTRTMETQYF. CDR3 bases: TGTGCCAGCAGCCGCGCGGGGACTAGAACTATGGAGACCCAGTACTTC.

CDR3: CASSLGRGDTEAFF. DNA for the CDR3: TGCGCCAGCAGCTTGGGCCGCGGGGACACTGAAGCTTTCTTT. The rearrangement links TRBV5-1 to TRBJ1-1; D call uncertain. The germline V gene encodes CDR1 SGHRS and CDR2 YFSETQ. Trimming stripped 0 bases from V and 3 bases from J, with 9 bases between. CDR3 size: 14 residues.

J is TRBJ1-6 and V is TRBV3-1 (or the pseudogene TRBV3-2); D gene unclear. This CDR3 region has 16 residues. Germline V gene sequence: CDR1 LGHDT, CDR2 YNNKEL (reference sequence). Between the trimmed V and J ends, which lost 1 base and 0 bases, there was a span of 7 bases. Here the CDR3 DNA reads TGTGCCAGCAGCCAAGTAGCGGGCTCCTATAATTCACCCCTCCACTTT. It yields the protein CASSQVAGSYNSPLHF.

The CDR3, as DNA: TGCGCCAGCAGCCGCACAGGGAGCTCCTATAATTCACCCCTCCACTTT. Amino acids: CASSRTGSSYNSPLHF. V is TRBV5-1 and J is TRBJ1-6; TRBD1 is a possible D gene (6 bases). Germline lookup yields CDR1 SGHRS and CDR2 YFSETQ. V lost 4 bases and J lost 0, with 11 bases in between. This CDR3 contains 16 residues.

The chain is built from TRBV7-6 and TRBJ1-2; TRBD1 agrees at 9 bases. The CDR3 length is 16 residues. Germline V gene data show CDR1 as SGHVS and CDR2 as FNYEAQ. The V gene end was trimmed by 4 bases and the J gene end by 0 bases; junction bases not matched to a gene: 6. In DNA, the CDR3 is TGTGCCAGCAGCTGGGGACAGGGAGCAGCTAACTATGGCTACACCTTC. It encodes CASSWGQGAANYGYTF.